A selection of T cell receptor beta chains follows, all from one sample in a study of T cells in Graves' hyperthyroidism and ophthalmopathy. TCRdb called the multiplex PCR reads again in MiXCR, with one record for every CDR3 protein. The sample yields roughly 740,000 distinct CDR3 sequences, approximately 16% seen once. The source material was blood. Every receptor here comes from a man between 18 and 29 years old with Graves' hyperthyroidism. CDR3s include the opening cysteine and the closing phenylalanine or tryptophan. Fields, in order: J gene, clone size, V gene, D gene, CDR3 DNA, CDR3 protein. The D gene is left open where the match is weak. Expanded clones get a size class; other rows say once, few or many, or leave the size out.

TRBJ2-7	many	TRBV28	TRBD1	TGTGCCAGCAGTGGGACAGGGCCCACCTACGAGCAGTACTTC	CASSGTGPTYEQYF
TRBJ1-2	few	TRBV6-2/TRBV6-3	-	TGTGCCAGCAGACAGGAGATTGGCTATGGCTACACCTTC	CASRQEIGYGYTF
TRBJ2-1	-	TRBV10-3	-	TGTGCCATCAGTGAGTCTTCGGTTGGAAACAATGAGCAGTTCTTC	CAISESSVGNNEQFF
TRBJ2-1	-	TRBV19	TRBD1	TGTGCCAGTAGCCCTCGGACAGGGTGGAATGAGCAGTTCTTC	CASSPRTGWNEQFF
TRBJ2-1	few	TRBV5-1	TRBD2	TGCGCCAGCAGCTTGAGGGTTCTGGCGGGGGGGGATGAGCAGTTCTTC	CASSLRVLAGGDEQFF
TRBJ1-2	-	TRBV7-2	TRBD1	TGTGCCAGCAGCCCGACAGGGGTTGGCTACACCTTC	CASSPTGVGYTF
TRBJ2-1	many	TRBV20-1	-	TGCAGTGCTAAGAGAGATGAGCAGTTCTTC	CSAKRDEQFF
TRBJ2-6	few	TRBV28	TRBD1	TGTGCCAGCAGTATCGGGACAGCCCGTATCCCCTCTGGGGCCAACGTCCTGACTTTC	CASSIGTARIPSGANVLTF
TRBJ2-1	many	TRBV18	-	TGTGCCAGCTCACCACGGTTGGATGAGCAGTTCTTC	CASSPRLDEQFF
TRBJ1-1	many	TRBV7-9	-	TGTGCCAGCAGACCAACAGGCGAAGCTTTCTTT	CASRPTGEAFF
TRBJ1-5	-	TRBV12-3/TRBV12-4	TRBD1	TGTGCCAGCAGTGCCGGACAGGGAATGAATCAGCCCCAGCATTTT	CASSAGQGMNQPQHF
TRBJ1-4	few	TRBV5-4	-	TGTGCCAGCAGCTTCGGGGGGGCCGATAATGAAAAACTGTTTTTT	CASSFGGADNEKLFF
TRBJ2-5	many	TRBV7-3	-	TGTGCCAGCAGCTTAGACGGGATGGCACAGACCCAGTACTTC	CASSLDGMAQTQYF
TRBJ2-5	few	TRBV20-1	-	TGCAGTGCTTCCGGGGACTACCAAGAGACCCAGTACTTC	CSASGDYQETQYF
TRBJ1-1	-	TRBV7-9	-	TGTGCCAGCAGTTTCTTATTCCGCACTGAAGCTTTCTTT	CASSFLFRTEAFF
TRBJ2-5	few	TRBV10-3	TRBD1	TGTGCCATCAGTGGGACAGGCCAAGAGACCCAGTACTTC	CAISGTGQETQYF